This T cell receptor (beta chain) was documented in a study of Ad26.COV2.S vaccination and SARS-CoV-2 variants. The overall study: Doses of Ad26.COV2.S were injected into muscle once or twice, 56 days apart.

Deletions cut 2 bases from V and 2 bases from J, with 9 bases between. Per germline, CDR1 WNHNN and CDR2 SYGVQD (reference sequence). This CDR3 is built from 14 residues. The sample's treatment: some 20 received Ad26.COV2.S at low or high dose, single or two shots; about 5 received placebo; per-sample allocation not given. At day 63 after the first vaccine or placebo injection, samples were drawn. Repertoires were generated with immunoSEQ multiplex PCR, while TCRdb's copy carries only in-frame clones and drops some. This sample yields 500,000 or so clones, of which nearly 90% are seen a single time; 2.5% to 3% belongs to the top ten.

This receptor was identified in a person between 18 and 65 years old who received the Ad26.COV2.S COVID-19 vaccine or a placebo. This sequence joins TRBV10-1 and TRBJ2-5, with D unresolved. Sequences were derived from peripheral blood, sampled in a trial of Ad26.COV2.S vaccine versus placebo. The CDR3 nucleotides read TGCGCCAGCAGTGAGGGGTCGGCGCAAGAGACCCAGTACTTC. Its translation: CASSEGSAQETQYF.